This T cell receptor beta chain is from a study of T-cell reconstitution after alpha-beta-depleted transplantation in children. Notes on this clonotype: As yet, its antigen is unknown.

Preparation of the TCRbeta library used unique molecular identifiers. TCRdb re-derived calls from the PCR reads in MiXCR, one entry per CDR3 protein. The sample yields hundreds of thousands of distinct CDR3 sequences, around 25% seen once. The CDR3 has 14 amino acids. Between the trimmed V and J ends, which lost 2 bases and 5 bases, there was a span of 10 bases. Germline-derived CDR1 and CDR2 are SEHNR and FQNEAQ (reference sequence). Study-level points and caveats: It was surviving recipient T cells and thymic progenitors that gave some patients high TCRbeta diversity at day 60. T-cell numbers and diversity one year post-transplant derived largely from freshly generated T cells. Reportedly, only several hundred clones from non-depleted graft cells drove alpha-beta T-cell counts at about two months.

The clonotype was recovered from a female patient younger than 10 who had a stem cell transplant for congenital amegakaryocytic thrombocytopenia, so the T cells may come from the graft donor. The sequencing used PBMCs, mostly from graft donor cells, collected 360 days after TCRalphabeta/CD19-depleted stem cell transplant. The chain couples TRBV7-9 to TRBJ2-1, with D perhaps matching TRBD1 or TRBD2 (5 bases each). This CDR3 is CASSLWDRDNEQFF. CDR3 sequence (DNA): TGTGCCAGCAGCTTATGGGACCGCGACAATGAGCAGTTCTTC.